A single sample gave rise to the 18 T cell receptor beta chains below, sequenced in a study of T-cell memory formation after mild COVID-19. TCRdb called the 5' RACE reads again in MiXCR, with one record for every CDR3 protein. The repertoire holds over 300,000 distinct CDR3 sequences, with 20% to 25% as singletons. Sequencing input: PBMCs or a T cell subset sorted from them (not recorded which). Receptor source: a man aged 18 to 30 who had mild COVID-19 (a few samples of this study predate the infection). Cell type and time point are not known.

This clonotype has a single count. This chain joins TRBV20-1 and TRBJ1-2; 8 bases match TRBD1. CDR3 size: 13 residues. Germline V gives CDR1 DFQATT, CDR2 SNEGSKA (reference sequence). Germline trimming cut 6 bases from V and 2 bases from J; bases unmatched to any gene: 5. The CDR3 DNA follows: TGCAGTGCCCCAGGGGGCCCAAACTATGGCTACACCTTC. It codes for CSAPGGPNYGYTF.

This clonotype was counted between two and nine times. J is TRBJ2-2 and V is TRBV6-5; possibly TRBD1 or TRBD2 for D (5 bases each). Trimming removed 7 bases from V and 5 bases from J, with 14 bases in between. Germline V lookup: CDR1 MNHEY, CDR2 SVGAGI. The CDR3 is made up of 14 amino acids. CDR3: CASTKLGVTGELFF. Here the CDR3 DNA reads TGTGCCAGCACTAAGTTGGGGGTAACCGGGGAGCTGTTTTTT.

This clonotype was observed at least ten times. The J gene is TRBJ2-7, the V gene TRBV10-2; D gene unclear. Looked up from germline, CDR1 is WSHSY and CDR2 is SAAADI. Trimming pared 10 bases from V and 1 base from J, leaving 11 bases between. This CDR3 contains 12 residues. In nucleotides, the CDR3 is TGCGCCACCTCGCTAGGTTCCTACGAGCAGTACTTC. Encoded protein: CATSLGSYEQYF.

This clonotype appeared a few times. The chain carries TRBV6-5 and TRBJ2-3; 7 nucleotides match TRBD1. V was pared by 0 bases and J by 3 bases, with 6 bases of the junction left unmatched. The CDR3 is 16 residues long. Germline V gene sequence: CDR1 MNHEY, CDR2 SVGAGI. CDR3 in amino acids: CASSYSMRTGTDTQYF. DNA for the CDR3: TGTGCCAGCAGTTACTCAATGCGGACAGGAACAGATACGCAGTATTTT.

Only a few counts were recorded for this clonotype. V is TRBV4-1 and J is TRBJ1-4; possibly TRBD1 for D (6 bases). Per germline, CDR1 MGHRA and CDR2 YSYEKL. This CDR3 has 16 amino acids. The ends were cut back, 4 bases at V and 7 bases at J, with 19 bases in the middle. In nucleotides, the CDR3 is TGCGCCAGCAGCCCCCTCTGGGGGGGCAGTAGTGAAAAACTGTTTTTT. It specifies CASSPLWGGSSEKLFF.

This chain links TRBV6-6 with TRBJ2-5; 7 bases map to TRBD1. The CDR3 runs 12 residues. Germline CDR1 reads MNHNY; CDR2 reads SVGAGI (reference sequence). V dropped 7 bases and J dropped 5; count of bases not matched to a gene: 4. The CDR3 nucleotides read TGTGCCAGCACACAGGGGCGTGAGACCCAGTACTTC. Translating gives CASTQGRETQYF.

This clonotype has more than one count but fewer than ten. The J gene is TRBJ2-3, the V gene TRBV7-3; 11 positions agree with TRBD2. The CDR3 contains 18 residues. Germline assignment: CDR1 SGHTA and CDR2 FQGTGA. Losses at the gene ends were 5 bases for V and 3 bases for J; bases not matched to a gene: 13. The CDR3 region is CASSPWTSGPVFTDTQYF. As DNA, the CDR3 is TGTGCCAGCAGCCCCTGGACTAGCGGGCCAGTTTTTACAGATACGCAGTATTTT.

This clonotype came up once. The V and J genes are TRBV6-5 and TRBJ2-3, with TRBD1 matching over 9 bases. CDR1 and CDR2 (germline): MNHEY, SVGAGI. Trimming took 1 base from V and 5 from J; bases not matched to a gene: 7. There are 16 residues in the CDR3. Here the CDR3 reads CASSYYTGQGRDTQYF. CDR3 nucleotide sequence: TGTGCCAGCAGTTACTACACCGGACAGGGGAGAGATACGCAGTATTTT.

This clonotype has only a few counts. The gene calls are TRBV20-1 and TRBJ2-7; D is unresolved. Germline V gene sequence: CDR1 DFQATT, CDR2 SNEGSKA (reference sequence). This CDR3 comprises 11 residues. V lost 5 bases and J lost 4, with 9 bases in between. CDR3 residues: CSAQTGYEQYV. The CDR3 bases are TGCAGTGCTCAAACCGGGTACGAGCAGTACGTC.

This rearrangement joins TRBV29-1 to TRBJ2-1; 7 positions agree with TRBD1. Germline V gene sequence: CDR1 SQVTM, CDR2 ANQGSEA. The length of the CDR3 is 14 residues. J was trimmed by 7 bases and V by 5 bases; bases with no gene match: 11. CDR3 amino acids: CSVRRQGGENEQFF. The CDR3 nucleotides read TGCAGCGTTCGGCGACAGGGCGGTGAAAATGAGCAGTTCTTC.

This clonotype was found a few times. The gene calls are TRBV12-3 or TRBV12-4 and TRBJ2-7; D is possibly TRBD2 (5 bases). The CDR3 covers 11 residues. Trimming removed 6 bases from V and 8 bases from J, with 11 bases in between. CDR3 protein: CASRWNGKQYF. CDR3 DNA sequence: TGTGCCAGCAGGTGGAACGGGAAGCAGTACTTC.

This clonotype was detected only a few times. The chain couples TRBV11-2 to TRBJ1-2; TRBD1 is a possible D gene (5 bases). The germline V and J ends were trimmed by 3 bases and 8 bases, with 13 bases remaining between them. Germline CDR1 SGHAT, CDR2 FQNNGV. The CDR3 covers 13 residues. The CDR3 nucleotides are TGTGCCAGCAGCTTGGACACTACCCTCGGCTACACCTTC. Its translation: CASSLDTTLGYTF.

The chain uses TRBV5-1 and TRBJ2-7; D possibly uses TRBD1 or TRBD2 (5 bases each). This CDR3 comprises 13 residues. Per germline, CDR1 SGHRS and CDR2 YFSETQ. V gave up 1 base and J gave up 6 bases, with 11 bases separating them. This CDR3 is CASSLRRDGEQYV. The CDR3 DNA sequence: TGCGCCAGCAGCTTGCGTAGGGACGGCGAGCAGTACGTC.

This clonotype has only a few counts. Here the CDR3 reads CSASPRTRGRRTDTQYF. The CDR3 coding sequence is TGCAGTGCTAGTCCCCGGACTAGGGGCCGTCGCACAGATACGCAGTATTTT. J is TRBJ2-3 and V is TRBV20-1; 7 bases are shared with TRBD2. Germline V gene lookup returns CDR1 DFQATT and CDR2 SNEGSKA (reference sequence). The CDR3 sequence is 17 residues long. V trimming: 3 bases; J trimming: 1 base; junction bases outside the gene matches: 13.

This clonotype has a handful of counts. The junction departs from germline at one end; a sequencing error may be responsible. The chain links TRBV9 to TRBJ1-2; D is possibly TRBD1 (6 bases). This CDR3 comprises 16 residues. Looked up from germline, CDR1 is SGDLS and CDR2 is YYNGEE. The CDR3 spells CASSVVEGGAFYGYTF. The DNA of the CDR3 is TGTGCAAGCAGCGTCGTAGAGGGGGGGGCCTTTTATGGCTACACCTTC.

The CDR3 nucleotides are TGTGCCAGCAGCGTAGTTCCGGGCTCCTACGAGCAGTACTTC. It encodes CASSVVPGSYEQYF. The chain links TRBV9 to TRBJ2-7; D gene ambiguous. CDR1 is SGDLS, CDR2 YYNGEE, per germline. Trimming stripped 0 bases from V and 0 bases from J, with 7 bases between. The CDR3 is 14 residues long. Full variable domain (rest looked up from reference TRBV9 and TRBJ2-7): DSGVTQTPKHLITATGQRVTLRCSPRSGDLSVYWYQQSLDQGLQFLIQYYNGEERAKGNILERFSAQQFPDLHSELNLSSLELGDSALYFCASSVVPGSYEQYFGPGTRLTVT.

This rearrangement joins TRBV2 to TRBJ2-7; no clear D. Germline CDR1 SNHLY, CDR2 FYNNEI. V lost 7 bases and J lost 5, with 9 bases in between. This CDR3 spans 11 amino acids. The CDR3 is CASNQRNEQYF. CDR3 in DNA: TGTGCCAGCAACCAACGCAACGAGCAGTACTTC. The variable domain in full, with the rest retrieved from reference TRBV2 and TRBJ2-7, is EPEVTQTPSHQVTQMGQEVILRCVPISNHLYFYWYRQILGQKVEFLVSFYNNEISEKSEIFDDQFSVERPDGSNFTLKIRSTKLEDSAMYFCASNQRNEQYFGPGTRLTVT.

At least ten counts were recorded for this clonotype. This chain connects TRBV7-2 to TRBJ1-6; possibly TRBD1 for D (6 bases). The CDR3 loop spans 15 amino acids. Germline V gives CDR1 SGHTA, CDR2 FQGNSA. The germline V and J ends were trimmed by 5 bases and 9 bases, with 17 bases remaining between them. CDR3 sequence: CASSPGVGAASPLHF. Here the CDR3 DNA reads TGTGCCAGCAGCCCAGGGGTAGGGGCGGCTTCACCCCTCCACTTT.